This T cell receptor beta chain was sequenced in a study of control samples from healthy donors and cancer patients. Produced via immunoSEQ multiplex PCR; TCRdb's table is partial and in-frame only. The repertoire includes over 150,000 clones, around 94% of them detected once, and 1.3% to 1.5% sits in the top ten. The TCR was taken from a woman aged 18-35 years in good health. The source material was blood.

CDR3 in DNA: TGTGCCAGCAGTTTGACAGTAGAGACCCAGTACTTC. It translates to CASSLTVETQYF. J is TRBJ2-5 and V is TRBV12-3 or TRBV12-4; weak D call: TRBD1 (5 bases). Trimming took off 3 bases at V and 4 bases at J, with 6 bases between the two ends. This CDR3 spans 12 amino acids.